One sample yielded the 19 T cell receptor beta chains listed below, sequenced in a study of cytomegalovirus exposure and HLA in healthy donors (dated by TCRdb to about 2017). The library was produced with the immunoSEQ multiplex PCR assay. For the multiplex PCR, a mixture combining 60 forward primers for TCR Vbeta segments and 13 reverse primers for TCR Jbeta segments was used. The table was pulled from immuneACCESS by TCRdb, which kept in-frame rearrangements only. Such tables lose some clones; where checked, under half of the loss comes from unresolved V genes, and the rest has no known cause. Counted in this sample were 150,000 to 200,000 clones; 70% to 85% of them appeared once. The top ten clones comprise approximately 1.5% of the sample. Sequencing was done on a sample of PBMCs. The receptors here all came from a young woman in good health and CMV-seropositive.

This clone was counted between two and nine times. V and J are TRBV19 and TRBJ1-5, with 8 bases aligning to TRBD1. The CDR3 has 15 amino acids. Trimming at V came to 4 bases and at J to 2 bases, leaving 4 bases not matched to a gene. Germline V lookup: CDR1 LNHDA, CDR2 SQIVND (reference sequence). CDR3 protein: CASSNQGAGNQPQHF. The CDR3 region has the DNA TGTGCCAGTAGTAATCAGGGGGCGGGCAATCAGCCCCAGCATTTT.

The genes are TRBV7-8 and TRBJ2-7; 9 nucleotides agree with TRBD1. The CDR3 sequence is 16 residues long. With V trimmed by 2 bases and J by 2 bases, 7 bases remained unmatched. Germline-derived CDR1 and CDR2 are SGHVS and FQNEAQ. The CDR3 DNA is TGTGCCAGCAGCTTATCCAGGACAGGGGCTCCCTACGAGCAGTACTTC. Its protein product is CASSLSRTGAPYEQYF.

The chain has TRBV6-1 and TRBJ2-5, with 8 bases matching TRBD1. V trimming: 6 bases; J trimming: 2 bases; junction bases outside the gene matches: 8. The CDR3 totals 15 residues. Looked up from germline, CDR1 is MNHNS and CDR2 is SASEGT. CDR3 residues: CASRAYDRGQETQYF. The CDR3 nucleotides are TGTGCCAGCAGGGCATATGACAGGGGTCAAGAGACCCAGTACTTC.

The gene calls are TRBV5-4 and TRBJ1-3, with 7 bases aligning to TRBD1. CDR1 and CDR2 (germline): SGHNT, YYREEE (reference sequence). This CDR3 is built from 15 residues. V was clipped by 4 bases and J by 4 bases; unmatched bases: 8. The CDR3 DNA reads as TGTGCCAGCAGCCCCCCCGGGACAGAAGGAAACACCATATATTTT. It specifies CASSPPGTEGNTIYF.

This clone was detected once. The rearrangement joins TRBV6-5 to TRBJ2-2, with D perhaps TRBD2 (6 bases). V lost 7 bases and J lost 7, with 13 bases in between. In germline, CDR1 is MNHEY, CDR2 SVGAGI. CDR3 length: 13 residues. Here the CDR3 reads CASNRGASGELFF. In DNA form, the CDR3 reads TGTGCCAGCAATCGCGGGGCAAGCGGGGAGCTGTTTTTT.

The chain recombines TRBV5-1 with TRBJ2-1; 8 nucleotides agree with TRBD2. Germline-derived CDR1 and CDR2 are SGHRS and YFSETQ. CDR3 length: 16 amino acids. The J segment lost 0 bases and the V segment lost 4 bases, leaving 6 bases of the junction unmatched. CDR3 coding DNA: TGCGCCAGCAGCCCGGGACTAGGGAGCTCCTACAATGAGCAGTTCTTC. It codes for CASSPGLGSSYNEQFF.

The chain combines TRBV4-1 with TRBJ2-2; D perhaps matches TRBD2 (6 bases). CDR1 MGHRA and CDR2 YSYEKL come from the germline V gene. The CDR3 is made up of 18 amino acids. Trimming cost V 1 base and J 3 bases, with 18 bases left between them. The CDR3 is CASSQGPALRLDTGELFF. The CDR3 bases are TGCGCCAGCAGCCAAGGGCCAGCCCTCCGACTAGACACCGGGGAGCTGTTTTTT.

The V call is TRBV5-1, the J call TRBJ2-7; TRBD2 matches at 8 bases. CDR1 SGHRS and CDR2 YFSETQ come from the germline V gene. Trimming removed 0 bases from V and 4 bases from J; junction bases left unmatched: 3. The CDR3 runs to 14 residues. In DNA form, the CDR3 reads TGCGCCAGCAGCTTGGCGGGAGGGGAATACGAGCAGTACTTC. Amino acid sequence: CASSLAGGEYEQYF. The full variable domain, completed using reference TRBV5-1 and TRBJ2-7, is KAGVTQTPRYLIKTRGQQVTLSCSPISGHRSVSWYQQTPGQGLQFLFEYFSETQRNKGNFPGRFSGRQFSNSRSEMNVSTLELGDSALYLCASSLAGGEYEQYFGPGTRLTVT.

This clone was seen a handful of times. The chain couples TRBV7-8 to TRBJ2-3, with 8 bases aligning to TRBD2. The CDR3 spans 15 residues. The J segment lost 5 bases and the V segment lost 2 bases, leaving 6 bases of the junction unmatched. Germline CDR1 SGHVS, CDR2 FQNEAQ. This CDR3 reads CASSLLSGAGDTQYF. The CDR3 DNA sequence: TGTGCCAGCAGCTTACTTAGCGGGGCGGGAGATACGCAGTATTTT.

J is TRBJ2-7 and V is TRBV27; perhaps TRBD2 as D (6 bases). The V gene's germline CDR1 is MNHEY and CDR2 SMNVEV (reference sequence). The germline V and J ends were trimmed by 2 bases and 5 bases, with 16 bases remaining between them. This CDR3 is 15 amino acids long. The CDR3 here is CASSLNRGFYDEQYF. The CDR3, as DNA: TGTGCCAGCAGTTTAAATCGGGGGTTTTACGACGAGCAGTACTTC.

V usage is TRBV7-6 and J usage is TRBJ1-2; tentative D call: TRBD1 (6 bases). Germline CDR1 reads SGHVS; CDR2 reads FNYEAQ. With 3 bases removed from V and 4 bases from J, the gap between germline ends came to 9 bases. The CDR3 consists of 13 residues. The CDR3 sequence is CASSLEGGYGYTF. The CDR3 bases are TGTGCCAGCAGCTTGGAAGGGGGCTATGGCTACACCTTC.

The CDR3 DNA sequence: TGTGCCAGCAGCGCCGCCAAAACCGGCACTGAAGCTTTCTTT. This sequence encodes CASSAAKTGTEAFF. This rearrangement joins TRBV9 to TRBJ1-1; D remains unclear. The length of the CDR3 is 14 residues. Trimming took 3 bases from V and 4 from J, leaving 13 bases between them. Germline lookup yields CDR1 SGDLS and CDR2 YYNGEE.

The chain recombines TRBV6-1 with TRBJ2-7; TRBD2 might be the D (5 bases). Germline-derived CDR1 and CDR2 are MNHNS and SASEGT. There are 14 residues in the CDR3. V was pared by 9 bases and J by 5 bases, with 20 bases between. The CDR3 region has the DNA TGTGCCAGTACTCCATCGGGCGGGTTCAACGAGCAGTACTTC. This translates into CASTPSGGFNEQYF.

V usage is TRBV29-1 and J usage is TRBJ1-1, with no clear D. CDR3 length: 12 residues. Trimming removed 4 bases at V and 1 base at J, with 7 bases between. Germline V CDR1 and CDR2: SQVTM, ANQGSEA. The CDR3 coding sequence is TGCAGCGTTGTTCCCCAGAACACTGAAGCTTTCTTT. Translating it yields CSVVPQNTEAFF.

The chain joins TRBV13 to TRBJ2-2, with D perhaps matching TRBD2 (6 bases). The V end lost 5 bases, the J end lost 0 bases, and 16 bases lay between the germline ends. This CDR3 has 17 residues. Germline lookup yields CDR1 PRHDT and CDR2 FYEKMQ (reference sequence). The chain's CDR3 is CASSTRGLEANTGELFF. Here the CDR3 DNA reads TGTGCCAGCAGCACTAGGGGACTGGAGGCGAACACCGGGGAGCTGTTTTTT.

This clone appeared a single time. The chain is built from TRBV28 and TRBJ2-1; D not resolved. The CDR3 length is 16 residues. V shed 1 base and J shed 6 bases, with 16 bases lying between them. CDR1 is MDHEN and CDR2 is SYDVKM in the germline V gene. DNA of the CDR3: TGTGCCAGCAGTTTATCTGCGGTCCTCATTGCCAATGAGCAGTTCTTC. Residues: CASSLSAVLIANEQFF.

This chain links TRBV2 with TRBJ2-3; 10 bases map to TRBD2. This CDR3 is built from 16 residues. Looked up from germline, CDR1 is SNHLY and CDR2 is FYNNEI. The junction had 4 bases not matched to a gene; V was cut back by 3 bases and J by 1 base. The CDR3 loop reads CASSDSSGSGTDTQYF. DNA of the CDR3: TGTGCCAGCAGTGACTCTAGCGGGAGTGGCACAGATACGCAGTATTTT.

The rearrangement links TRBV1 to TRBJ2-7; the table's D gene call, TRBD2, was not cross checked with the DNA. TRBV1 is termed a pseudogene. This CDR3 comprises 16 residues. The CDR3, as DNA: TGCACCAGCAGCCAAGATCCTTGCGGGAGAAGGGGTGAGCAGTACTTC. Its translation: CTSSQDPCGRRGEQYF.

In nucleotides, the CDR3 is TGCGCCAGCAGCCGGTCCCCCACGGCAGGGGGCCCAGATACGCAGTATTTT. Its protein is CASSRSPTAGGPDTQYF. The chain couples TRBV4-3 to TRBJ2-3; 8 positions agree with TRBD1. Looked up from germline, CDR1 is LGHNA and CDR2 is YSLEER. CDR3 length: 17 amino acids. V dropped 4 bases and J dropped 4; count of bases not matched to a gene: 13.